The 16 T cell receptor beta chains listed next were all sequenced from one sample in a study of blood T cell repertoires in COVID-19. The repertoire was sequenced with immunoSEQ multiplex PCR; TCRdb's copy has only in-frame clones and lacks some. Among some 160,000 clones listed, roughly 93% were seen once. Sequences were obtained from peripheral blood. These receptors originate from a man younger than 35 with COVID-19, enrolled during active disease.

J is TRBJ1-2 and V is TRBV6-2 or TRBV6-3, with D unresolved. The V and J ends lost 4 bases and 4 bases respectively, with 10 bases between them. In germline, CDR1 is MNHEY, CDR2 SVGEGT. This CDR3 is built from 13 residues. Here the CDR3 reads CASSLTDSYGYTF. The CDR3 nucleotides read TGTGCCAGCAGTTTGACGGACTCCTATGGCTACACCTTC.

This chain connects TRBV7-6 to TRBJ2-5; weak D call: TRBD2 (5 bases). The CDR3 is made up of 15 amino acids. Germline assignment: CDR1 SGHVS and CDR2 FNYEAQ. Deletions cut 4 bases from V and 4 bases from J, with 16 bases between. The chain's CDR3 is CASSSPGPGRETQYF. In DNA, the CDR3 is TGTGCCAGCAGCTCGCCGGGCCCTGGGAGAGAGACCCAGTACTTC.

This chain uses TRBV7-2 with TRBJ2-3; TRBD2 agrees at 13 bases. CDR3 length: 16 residues. Germline-derived CDR1 and CDR2 are SGHTA and FQGNSA. Trimming at V came to 1 base and at J to 3 bases, leaving 1 base not matched to a gene. CDR3 sequence: CASSLGGLAGTDTQYF. Here the CDR3 DNA reads TGTGCCAGCAGCTTAGGGGGACTAGCGGGAACAGATACGCAGTATTTT.

This rearrangement joins TRBV2 to TRBJ1-5; no firm D call. The CDR3 totals 15 residues. V lost 6 bases and J lost 0, with 12 bases in between. CDR1 is SNHLY, CDR2 FYNNEI, per germline. In nucleotides, the CDR3 is TGTGCCAGCAGGGCCAGAATTTATAGCAATCAGCCCCAGCATTTT. Its protein product is CASRARIYSNQPQHF.

This clone was seen a handful of times. The chain employs TRBV19 and TRBJ1-5; perhaps TRBD1 as D (5 bases). The CDR3 has 15 amino acids. Trimming stripped 7 bases from V and 11 bases from J, with 24 bases between. Germline-derived CDR1 and CDR2 are LNHDA and SQIVND (reference sequence). CDR3 region: CASNRWGSGVVAQHF. The CDR3 region has the DNA TGTGCCAGTAATAGGTGGGGCAGCGGGGTTGTGGCCCAGCATTTT.

This rearrangement joins TRBV21-1 to TRBJ2-4; TRBD2, the table's D call, was not compared with the DNA. TRBV21-1 is tagged as a pseudogene. The CDR3 is 17 residues long. The CDR3 protein is CASSSWLAGGVKNIQYF. CDR3 DNA sequence: TGTGCCAGCAGCAGCTGGCTAGCGGGAGGAGTCAAAAACATTCAGTACTTC.

The chain has TRBV4-2 and TRBJ2-7; D is perhaps TRBD2 (6 bases). The CDR3 is 14 residues long. The ends were cut back, 2 bases at V and 1 base at J, with 9 bases in the middle. Germline V gives CDR1 LGHNA, CDR2 YNFKEQ. The CDR3 DNA sequence: TGTGCCAGCAGCCAATCAAGCGGGTCCTACGAGCAGTACTTC. This sequence encodes CASSQSSGSYEQYF.

The gene calls are TRBV28 and TRBJ2-7; tentative D call: TRBD2 (5 bases). Trimming took 4 bases from V and 2 from J, leaving 9 bases between them. CDR3 length: 13 residues. The germline CDR1 and CDR2 sequences are MDHEN and SYDVKM. CDR3 region: CASSSRLPYEQYF. The CDR3 DNA reads as TGTGCCAGCAGTTCCAGACTACCCTACGAGCAGTACTTC.

The V and J genes are TRBV18 and TRBJ1-4; weak D call: TRBD1 (5 bases). Germline loops: CDR1 KGHSH, CDR2 LQKENI. Between the trimmed V and J ends, which lost 3 bases and 0 bases, there was a span of 8 bases. This CDR3 is built from 15 residues. CDR3 nucleotide sequence: TGTGCCAGCTCACCGGGGGGTACAACTAATGAAAAACTGTTTTTT. Translating gives CASSPGGTTNEKLFF.

The V gene is TRBV6-2 or TRBV6-3, the J gene TRBJ2-1; 7 bases align to TRBD2. Germline loops: CDR1 MNHEY, CDR2 SVGEGT. The CDR3 runs to 16 residues. The trim removed 2 bases at V and 4 bases at J, leaving 8 bases unmatched. In DNA form, the CDR3 reads TGTGCCAGCAGTTACGTTCGCGGGAGAGGGTACAATGAGCAGTTCTTC. Residues: CASSYVRGRGYNEQFF.

V and J are TRBV9 and TRBJ2-1; 7 nucleotides agree with TRBD2. V lost 0 bases and J lost 1; bases outside the gene matches: 4. Germline lookup yields CDR1 SGDLS and CDR2 YYNGEE. The CDR3 runs to 16 residues. The CDR3 nucleotides read TGTGCCAGCAGCGTAGAAGTTAGCGGGTCCTACAATGAGCAGTTCTTC. Amino acids: CASSVEVSGSYNEQFF.

The V gene is TRBV30, the J gene TRBJ2-2; 11 bases are a match to TRBD2. Trimming at V came to 1 base and at J to 4 bases, leaving 5 bases not matched to a gene. From germline, CDR1 is GTSNPN and CDR2 SVGIG (reference sequence). The CDR3 is 16 amino acids. Here the CDR3 DNA reads TGTGCCTGGAGTGCCGATAGCGGGAGGGGCACCGGGGAGCTGTTTTTT. This sequence encodes CAWSADSGRGTGELFF.

The chain has TRBV27 and TRBJ2-4, with TRBD1 matching 8 bases. The V and J ends lost 3 bases and 0 bases, in that order; junction bases with no gene match: 16. The CDR3 sequence is 20 residues long. Germline V gene data show CDR1 as MNHEY and CDR2 as SMNVEV (reference sequence). The CDR3 here is CASSLKSPGQVILAKNIQYF. The CDR3 region has the DNA TGTGCCAGCAGTTTGAAAAGCCCGGGACAGGTGATACTAGCCAAAAACATTCAGTACTTC.

V usage is TRBV6-6 and J usage is TRBJ2-7; D perhaps matches TRBD1 (6 bases). Germline CDR1 and CDR2: MNHNY and SVGAGI (reference sequence). The CDR3 is made up of 16 amino acids. V was pared by 7 bases and J by 0 bases, with 19 bases between. The CDR3 region is CASTTATGSPSYEQYF. The CDR3 nucleotides are TGTGCCAGCACCACCGCGACAGGTAGTCCCTCCTACGAGCAGTACTTC.

This clone has more than one count but fewer than ten. This rearrangement joins TRBV7-9 to TRBJ2-1; TRBD2 agrees at 9 bases. CDR3 length: 17 amino acids. Germline V gene sequence: CDR1 SEHNR, CDR2 FQNEAQ (reference sequence). J lost 5 bases, V lost 5 bases, and 13 bases had no gene match. CDR3 residues: CASSHPKLAGGDNEQFF. CDR3 coding DNA: TGTGCCAGCAGCCACCCCAAATTGGCGGGGGGGGACAATGAGCAGTTCTTC.

The V call is TRBV29-1, the J call TRBJ2-5; D not resolved. Trimming shortened V by 7 bases and J by 5 bases, and 14 bases separated the two germline ends. Germline CDR1 is SQVTM and CDR2 is ANQGSEA. The length of the CDR3 is 12 residues. In nucleotides, the CDR3 is TGCAGCGGGTCCAACGGTTGGGAGACCCAGTACTTC. As protein: CSGSNGWETQYF.